Each of the 22 T cell receptor beta chains below was sequenced from the same sample in a study of early T cells in non-severe SARS-CoV-2 infection. TCRdb called the 5' RACE reads again in MiXCR, with one record for every CDR3 protein. The sample consists of 75,000 to 80,000 distinct CDR3 sequences, around 8.7% of them appearing once. Specimen: whole blood. All receptors come from an adult who was a healthcare worker with PCR-confirmed SARS-CoV-2 infection or an uninfected control (not recorded which).

This clonotype has at least ten counts. The J gene is TRBJ2-1, the V gene TRBV28; 7 positions match TRBD2. The CDR3 has 15 amino acids. Losses at the gene ends were 4 bases for V and 4 bases for J; bases not matched to a gene: 7. The germline V gene has CDR1 MDHEN and CDR2 SYDVKM. The CDR3 region has the DNA TGTGCCAGCAGTTCCTGGCGGGAGAGTTACAATGAGCAGTTCTTC. Translation gives CASSSWRESYNEQFF.

This clonotype was seen many times. The CDR3 sequence: CASRRPGLAGADTQYF. CDR3 bases: TGTGCCAGCAGACGGCCGGGACTAGCGGGAGCAGATACGCAGTATTTT. This chain uses TRBV28 with TRBJ2-3; 14 nucleotides match TRBD2. Germline loops: CDR1 MDHEN, CDR2 SYDVKM. The ends lost 6 bases at V and 4 bases at J; junction bases unmatched: 6. This CDR3 contains 16 residues.

Ten or more counts support this clonotype. The rearrangement uses TRBV6-6 and TRBJ2-7; TRBD1 agrees at 10 bases. After removal of 5 bases from V and 2 bases from J, the junction contained 6 bases not matched to a gene. Germline values: CDR1 MNHNY, CDR2 SVGAGI (reference sequence). The CDR3 is 15 amino acids. As DNA, the CDR3 is TGTGCCAGCAGTCCCCGACAGGGGGCAGCCTACGAGCAGTACTTC. Translating gives CASSPRQGAAYEQYF.

This clonotype showed up just once. The chain couples TRBV3-1 to TRBJ1-1; possible D gene TRBD1, 6 bases. In germline, CDR1 is LGHDT, CDR2 YNNKEL (reference sequence). The V gene lost 1 base and the J gene lost 9 bases, with 12 bases spanning the gap. CDR3 length: 13 residues. The CDR3 DNA reads TGTGCCAGCAGCCAAGTAGGGCAGGGGAAAGCTTTCTTT. Amino acid sequence: CASSQVGQGKAFF.

This clonotype was counted only a few times. The rearrangement uses TRBV6-1 and TRBJ2-1; weak D call: TRBD2 (5 bases). Germline V gives CDR1 MNHNS, CDR2 SASEGT. V gave up 7 bases and J gave up 6 bases, with 16 bases separating them. The CDR3 extends over 14 amino acids. The CDR3 coding sequence is TGTGCCAGCACCATGGACTCGCCTCTCAATGAGCAGTTCTTC. The encoded protein is CASTMDSPLNEQFF.

The chain is built from TRBV28 and TRBJ2-1; 10 nucleotides agree with TRBD2. Looked up from germline, CDR1 is MDHEN and CDR2 is SYDVKM. The J segment lost 9 bases and the V segment lost 2 bases, leaving 4 bases of the junction unmatched. CDR3 length: 14 residues. DNA of the CDR3: TGTGCCAGCAGTTTACTAGCGGGAGCGGGTGAGCAGTTCTTC. Encoded protein: CASSLLAGAGEQFF.

The chain links TRBV9 to TRBJ2-7; 8 bases align to TRBD1. CDR1 is SGDLS and CDR2 is YYNGEE in the germline V gene. Trimming cost V 0 bases and J 6 bases; bases outside gene matches: 2. The CDR3 extends over 13 amino acids. The CDR3 loop reads CASSVGQGSEQYF. As DNA, the CDR3 is TGTGCCAGCAGCGTAGGACAGGGGAGCGAGCAGTACTTC.

This clonotype was seen at least ten times. The chain has TRBV11-1 and TRBJ2-7; either TRBD1 or TRBD2 may supply D (5 bases each). The CDR3 totals 14 residues. From germline, CDR1 is SGHAT and CDR2 FQDESV (reference sequence). The V and J ends lost 3 bases and 7 bases respectively, with 16 bases between them. CDR3 bases: TGTGCCAGCAGCTTGGTGTCGGGGCCAAGTGAGCAGTACTTC. Its protein product is CASSLVSGPSEQYF.

This clonotype was seen repeatedly, ten times or more. This chain connects TRBV5-1 to TRBJ2-1; the match to TRBD2 covers 10 bases. The CDR3 loop spans 14 amino acids. CDR1 is SGHRS and CDR2 is YFSETQ in the germline V gene. With 7 bases clipped from V and 4 bases from J, the junction kept 5 bases outside the gene matches. This CDR3 reads CASQRGGGYNEQFF. In DNA form, the CDR3 reads TGCGCCAGCCAGCGGGGGGGAGGATACAATGAGCAGTTCTTC.

This clonotype was picked up many times. The V call is TRBV6-1, the J call TRBJ2-7; weak D call: TRBD1 (5 bases). Germline V lookup: CDR1 MNHNS, CDR2 SASEGT. V lost 6 bases and J 4 bases, leaving 16 bases between the germline ends. The CDR3 spans 14 residues. The CDR3 sequence: CASRPGHITYEQYF. The CDR3 DNA follows: TGTGCCAGCAGGCCCGGACATATAACGTACGAGCAGTACTTC.

The V gene is TRBV9, the J gene TRBJ2-5, with a tentative D call TRBD2 (5 bases). Germline V gene data show CDR1 as SGDLS and CDR2 as YYNGEE. The CDR3 totals 15 residues. Between the trimmed V and J ends, which lost 0 bases and 4 bases, there was a span of 13 bases. CDR3 sequence: CASSVVASGIETQYF. The CDR3 DNA reads as TGTGCCAGCAGCGTAGTAGCCAGCGGTATAGAGACCCAGTACTTC.

The V and J genes are TRBV7-2 and TRBJ1-5; D not certain. In germline, CDR1 is SGHTA, CDR2 FQGNSA. V lost 2 bases to trimming and J lost 5 bases, with 7 bases between them. The CDR3 has 13 amino acids. CDR3 in DNA: TGTGCCAGCAGCTTATCACATTATCAGCCCCAGCATTTT. Amino acid sequence: CASSLSHYQPQHF.

This clonotype was seen at least ten times. The chain links TRBV12-3 or TRBV12-4 to TRBJ2-7, with a possible D match to TRBD2 (6 bases). This CDR3 is 14 amino acids long. Between the trimmed V and J ends, which lost 6 bases and 2 bases, there was a span of 14 bases. The CDR3 coding sequence is TGTGCCAGCAGCCTGAAGGCGGGACCCTACGAGCAGTACTTC. As protein: CASSLKAGPYEQYF.

This clonotype has a count of ten or more. The J gene is TRBJ2-2, the V gene TRBV7-2; D not certain. The CDR3 runs 12 residues. V gave up 6 bases and J gave up 2 bases, with 4 bases separating them. The germline V gene encodes CDR1 SGHTA and CDR2 FQGNSA. The DNA for the CDR3 is TGTGCCAGCAGGACTAACACCGGGGAGCTGTTTTTT. This sequence encodes CASRTNTGELFF.

The chain has TRBV3-1 and TRBJ2-7, with TRBD2 matching 10 bases. The CDR3 runs 16 residues. The V gene's germline CDR1 is LGHDT and CDR2 YNNKEL (reference sequence). Trimming cost V 5 bases and J 6 bases; bases outside gene matches: 13. Here the CDR3 reads CASSSFSLAGALEQYF. The CDR3 region has the DNA TGTGCCAGCAGCTCATTCTCGCTAGCGGGAGCCCTCGAGCAGTACTTC.

This clonotype was found a few times. This chain links TRBV11-2 with TRBJ2-4; D is ambiguous. V dropped 3 bases and J dropped 5 bases, with 5 bases sitting between them. Germline-derived CDR1 and CDR2 are SGHAT and FQNNGV. The length of the CDR3 is 12 residues. CDR3 protein: CASSFDQNIQYF. The CDR3 bases are TGTGCCAGCAGCTTTGACCAAAACATTCAGTACTTC.

CDR3 nucleotide sequence: TGTGCCAGCAGTTTATTGACTAGCGGCCCCGAGGCAGAGCAGTTCTTC. Protein product: CASSLLTSGPEAEQFF. The chain employs TRBV27 and TRBJ2-1; 9 bases map to TRBD2. CDR3 length equals 16 residues. The germline CDR1 and CDR2 sequences are MNHEY and SMNVEV (reference sequence). J gave up 10 bases and V 1 base, and 11 bases lay outside the gene matches.

This clonotype was observed a handful of times. The chain recombines TRBV30 with TRBJ2-7, with D perhaps given as TRBD1 or TRBD2 (6 bases each). The CDR3 has 17 amino acids. Germline assignment: CDR1 GTSNPN and CDR2 SVGIG (reference sequence). V gave up 5 bases and J gave up 0 bases, with 23 bases separating them. CDR3 in DNA: TGTGCCTGGGAAGGGGGAGGAGAAGCGAAAAGCTCCTACGAGCAGTACTTC. Amino acids: CAWEGGGEAKSSYEQYF.

This clonotype was picked up a small number of times. This rearrangement joins TRBV6-5 to TRBJ2-1; 12 bases align to TRBD2. There are 16 residues in the CDR3. With 0 bases clipped from V and 8 bases from J, the junction kept 5 bases outside the gene matches. Germline CDR1 reads MNHEY; CDR2 reads SVGAGI. For the CDR3, the DNA is TGTGCCAGCAGTTACTCGACACTAGCGGGAGGCCATGAGCAGTTCTTC. It encodes CASSYSTLAGGHEQFF.

In this sample, this clonotype turned up a few times. The chain is built from TRBV5-1 and TRBJ2-5; 8 bases fit TRBD2. CDR1 is SGHRS, CDR2 YFSETQ, per germline. The CDR3 extends over 14 amino acids. V shed 4 bases and J 1 base; nucleotides not matched to a gene: 3. CDR3 in amino acids: CASSIGTSQETQYF. The CDR3 nucleotides are TGCGCCAGCAGCATTGGGACTAGCCAAGAGACCCAGTACTTC.

This clonotype was seen many times. The chain joins TRBV5-1 to TRBJ1-4; TRBD1 aligns across 7 bases. The germline V gene encodes CDR1 SGHRS and CDR2 YFSETQ. V shed 5 bases, J shed 2 bases, and the junction held 6 bases outside the gene matches. The CDR3 sequence is 15 residues long. The CDR3 loop reads CASRRDSGTNEKLFF. CDR3 coding DNA: TGCGCCAGCAGACGGGACAGTGGGACTAATGAAAAACTGTTTTTT.

This chain links TRBV11-2 with TRBJ1-1; D might be TRBD1 (6 bases). Germline lookup yields CDR1 SGHAT and CDR2 FQNNGV. V was trimmed by 5 bases and J by 0 bases, leaving 10 bases between them. The CDR3 has 14 amino acids. In DNA, the CDR3 is TGTGCCAGCAGCCCCGACAGGCTGAACACTGAAGCTTTCTTT. It encodes CASSPDRLNTEAFF.